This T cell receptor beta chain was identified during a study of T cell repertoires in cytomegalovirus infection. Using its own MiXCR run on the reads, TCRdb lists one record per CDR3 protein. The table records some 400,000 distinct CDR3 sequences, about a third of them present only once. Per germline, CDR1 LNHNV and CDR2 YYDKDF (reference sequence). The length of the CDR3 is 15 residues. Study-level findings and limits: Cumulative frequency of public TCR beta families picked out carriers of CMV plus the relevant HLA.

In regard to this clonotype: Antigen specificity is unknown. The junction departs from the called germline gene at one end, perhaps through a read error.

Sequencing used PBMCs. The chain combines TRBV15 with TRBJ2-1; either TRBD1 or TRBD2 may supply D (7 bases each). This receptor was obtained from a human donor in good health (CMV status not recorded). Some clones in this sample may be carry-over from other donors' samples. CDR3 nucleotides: TGTGTCACCATCAGGGGGGGGGTCGTCTTCAATGAGCAGTTCTTC. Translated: CVTIRGGVVFNEQFF.